This TCR beta chain was captured in a study of regulatory T cells in long-lasting Graves disease. Across the whole study: Treatment with antithyroid drugs for over 5 years, together with positive TSH receptor antibodies, meant persistent Graves' disease. Study outcomes and limitations: Persistent cases of Graves' showed reduced TCR diversity relative to newly diagnosed patients. Whereas 900 to 1,000 public clonotypes were shared by new patients, persistent patients shared more, at 2,500 to 3,000.

This clonotype showed up many times. Its antigen is currently unknown. Time point described: persistent/refractory GD, antithyroid drugs over 5 years with positive TRAb. The TCR library was made from RNA extracted from PBMCs. One endocrinology department in Xi'an, China, was where patients came from. CDR1 and CDR2 (germline): LNHNV, YYDKDF (reference sequence). The CDR3 length is 15 residues. The V and J ends lost 6 bases and 8 bases, in that order; junction bases with no gene match: 8. HTBI primers from iRepertoire and Arm-PCR of CDR3 regions yielded the TCR beta libraries. TCRdb re-analysed the multiplex PCR reads in MiXCR, keeping a single row per CDR3 protein. The sample lists around 450,000 distinct CDR3 sequences, roughly 21% occurring once.

The clonotype comes from a female donor with Graves disease. J is TRBJ1-6 and V is TRBV15, with 9 bases fitting TRBD1. Sequencing used peripheral blood mononuclear cells (PBMCs), obtained when the disease was refractory, from a patient treated with antithyroid drugs. The DNA for the CDR3 is TGTGCCACCAGTATCGGTGGGACAGGGTATTCACCCCTCCACTTT. Its translation: CATSIGGTGYSPLHF.